The present TCR beta chain was sequenced within a study of blood T cell repertoires in COVID-19. At the level of the study: The United States, Italy and Spain provided the acute and convalescent COVID-19 samples. In each case, the material was cDNA or gDNA derived from T cells, B-cell-depleted T cells, or PBMCs.

The CDR3 consists of 12 residues. The V gene's germline CDR1 is MDHEN and CDR2 SYDVKM. The junction had 5 bases not matched to a gene; V was cut back by 7 bases and J by 6 bases. Profiling relied on immunoSEQ multiplex PCR, and the TCRdb table lists in-frame clones only, not all of them. The sample holds a few hundred thousand clones, around 89% seen once. What was sequenced was PBMCs or T cells enriched from blood (not recorded which). The receptor was derived from a man aged 18 to 29 who had recovered from COVID-19. The chain uses TRBV28 and TRBJ1-1; 7 nucleotides line up with TRBD1. CDR3 sequence: CASKEGAAEAFF. In DNA, the CDR3 is TGTGCCAGCAAGGAGGGGGCTGCTGAAGCTTTCTTT.